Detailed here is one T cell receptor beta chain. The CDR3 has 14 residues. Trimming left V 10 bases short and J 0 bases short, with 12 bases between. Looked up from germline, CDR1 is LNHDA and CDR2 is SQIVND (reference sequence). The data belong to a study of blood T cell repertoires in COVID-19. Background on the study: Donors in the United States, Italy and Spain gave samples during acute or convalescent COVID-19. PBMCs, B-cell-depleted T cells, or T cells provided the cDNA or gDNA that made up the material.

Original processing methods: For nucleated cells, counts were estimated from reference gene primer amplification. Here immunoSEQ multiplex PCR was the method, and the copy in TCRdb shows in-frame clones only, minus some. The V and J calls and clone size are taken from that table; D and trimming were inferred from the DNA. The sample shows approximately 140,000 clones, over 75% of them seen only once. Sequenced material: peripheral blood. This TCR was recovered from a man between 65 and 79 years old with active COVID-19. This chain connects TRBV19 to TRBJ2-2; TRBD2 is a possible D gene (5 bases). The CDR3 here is CATPAGTNTGELFF. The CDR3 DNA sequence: TGTGCCACTCCGGCGGGCACGAACACCGGGGAGCTGTTTTTT.